This TCR beta chain appears in the sequencing data of a study of blood T cell repertoires in COVID-19. The wider study: COVID-19 samples collected from the United States, Italy and Spain covered acute and convalescent phases.

Original processing notes: Amplification from reference gene primers served as the basis for estimated nucleated cell counts. The table came from immunoSEQ multiplex PCR; TCRdb's copy has only in-frame clones and leaves some out. The V and J calls and the clone size are those of that table, but D and trimming were determined from the DNA. The sample includes more than 200,000 clones, around 80% of them seen just once. The TCR originated in a woman of 80 years or more with acute or convalescent COVID-19. Specimen: peripheral blood.

CDR3 in DNA: TGTGCCAGCAGCCAGAATCCGGGACAGGCTTTGATCCAGAGCTCCTACAATGAGCAGTTCTTC. It yields the protein CASSQNPGQALIQSSYNEQFF. The chain carries TRBV3-1 (or the pseudogene TRBV3-2) and TRBJ2-1, with 8 bases fitting TRBD1. J lost 0 bases, V lost 3 bases, and 19 bases had no gene match. This CDR3 is built from 21 residues. Looked up from germline, CDR1 is LGHDT and CDR2 is YNNKEL (reference sequence).